What follows are 5 T cell receptor beta chains derived from one specimen sequenced in a study of cytomegalovirus exposure and HLA in healthy donors. Clones were read by immunoSEQ multiplex PCR, and TCRdb kept only the in-frame ones, dropping some. This sample yields more than 95,000 clones, of which roughly nine tenths are seen a single time; around 4.5% belongs to the top ten. The sample taken for sequencing was PBMCs. These receptors came from a man in his late teens or twenties in good health and CMV-seropositive.

The gene calls are TRBV19 and TRBJ1-2, with 9 bases fitting TRBD1. The CDR3 runs 16 residues. Germline CDR1 and CDR2: LNHDA and SQIVND (reference sequence). The V segment lost 5 bases and the J segment 4 bases; nucleotides outside the gene matches: 11. CDR3 in amino acids: CASSVIPGQGPYGYTF. For the CDR3, the DNA is TGTGCCAGTAGTGTTATCCCGGGACAGGGACCCTATGGCTACACCTTC.

V usage is TRBV4-1 and J usage is TRBJ2-5; 8 bases fit TRBD2. Unmatched junction bases numbered 9, after V lost 4 bases and J lost 5 bases. CDR3 size: 15 residues. Germline V gives CDR1 MGHRA, CDR2 YSYEKL. The CDR3 sequence: CASSLRGVVYETQYF. The CDR3 region has the DNA TGCGCCAGCAGCCTGCGGGGGGTTGTGTATGAGACCCAGTACTTC.

V gene TRBV6-5 combines with J gene TRBJ1-4, with 7 bases fitting TRBD1. Germline-derived CDR1 and CDR2 are MNHEY and SVGAGI. The CDR3 totals 15 residues. The trim removed 2 bases at V and 4 bases at J, leaving 4 bases unmatched. CDR3 region: CASSYRDSHNEKLFF. CDR3 nucleotide sequence: TGTGCCAGCAGTTACCGGGACAGTCATAATGAAAAACTGTTTTTT.

Only a few counts were recorded for this clone. The chain's CDR3 is CAWSNRGNQPQHF. In nucleotides, the CDR3 is TGTGCCTGGAGTAACAGAGGCAATCAGCCCCAGCATTTT. This chain links TRBV30 with TRBJ1-5, with D unclear. The V gene's germline CDR1 is GTSNPN and CDR2 SVGIG (reference sequence). V lost 2 bases to trimming and J lost 2 bases, with 7 bases between them. CDR3 length: 13 residues.

This chain joins TRBV7-6 and TRBJ2-5; D gene ambiguous. V lost 1 base and J 5 bases, leaving 14 bases between the germline ends. Germline V gene data show CDR1 as SGHVS and CDR2 as FNYEAQ. CDR3 length equals 15 residues. CDR3 region: CASSLGFGVVETQYF. The CDR3 DNA sequence: TGTGCCAGCAGCTTAGGGTTCGGAGTAGTGGAGACCCAGTACTTC.